The 23 T cell receptor beta chains below were found in one sample sequenced in a study of T-cell memory formation after mild COVID-19. TCRdb itself ran the 5' RACE reads through MiXCR, one entry per CDR3 protein. The sample shows about 610,000 distinct CDR3 sequences, 15% to 20% of them seen only once. The sample consisted of PBMCs or a T cell subset sorted from them (not recorded which). The source of these receptors is an adult woman who had mild COVID-19 (a few samples of this study predate the infection). Cell type and time point are not known.

The genes are TRBV5-1 and TRBJ1-1; possibly TRBD1 for D (6 bases). Trimming cost V 7 bases and J 1 base, with 14 bases left between them. The CDR3 extends over 14 amino acids. In germline, CDR1 is SGHRS, CDR2 YFSETQ. CDR3 in amino acids: CASSPDSTNTEAFF. DNA of the CDR3: TGCGCCAGCTCCCCGGACAGTACGAACACTGAAGCTTTCTTT.

This rearrangement joins TRBV12-3 or TRBV12-4 to TRBJ1-6; the D gene is possibly TRBD1 (5 bases). The V end lost 5 bases, the J end lost 8 bases, and 10 bases lay between the germline ends. The CDR3 extends over 13 amino acids. This chain's CDR3 is CASSGTDYSPLHF. CDR3 DNA: TGTGCCAGCAGTGGGACGGATTATTCACCCCTCCACTTT.

This chain joins TRBV7-2 and TRBJ2-7; 8 bases fit TRBD1. The V and J ends lost 6 bases and 3 bases, in that order; junction bases with no gene match: 10. Germline V gene lookup returns CDR1 SGHTA and CDR2 FQGNSA. The CDR3 contains 15 residues. The CDR3 region has the DNA TGTGCCAGCAGTTTTGCTGGACAGGGAGGCTACGAGCAGTACTTC. Amino acid sequence: CASSFAGQGGYEQYF.

The V and J genes are TRBV7-9 and TRBJ1-5; 7 nucleotides line up with TRBD1. Germline loops: CDR1 SEHNR, CDR2 FQNEAQ (reference sequence). This CDR3 is 13 amino acids long. V dropped 7 bases and J dropped 4; count of bases not matched to a gene: 4. The CDR3 region is CASNQGVNQPQHF. Here the CDR3 DNA reads TGTGCCAGCAACCAGGGGGTGAATCAGCCCCAGCATTTT. The entire variable domain, with the rest obtained from reference TRBV7-9 and TRBJ1-5, is as follows: DTGVSQNPRHKITKRGQNVTFRCDPISEHNRLYWYRQTLGQGPEFLTYFQNEAQLEKSRLLSDRFSAERPKGSFSTLEIQRTEQGDSAMYLCASNQGVNQPQHFGDGTRLSIL.

There are many counts of this clonotype. The chain carries TRBV7-6 and TRBJ2-3, with D perhaps matching TRBD1 (6 bases). The CDR3 has 14 residues. V was trimmed by 1 base and J by 4 bases, leaving 9 bases between them. Germline CDR1 and CDR2: SGHVS and FNYEAQ. The CDR3 protein is CASSLGGGPDTQYF. CDR3 nucleotides: TGTGCCAGCAGCTTAGGTGGGGGCCCAGATACGCAGTATTTT. Based on the CDR3 plus reference TRBV7-6 and TRBJ2-3, the full variable domain is GAGVSQSPRYKVTKRGQDVALRCDPISGHVSLYWYRQALGQGPEFLTYFNYEAQQDKSGLPNDRFSAERPEGSISTLTIQRTEQRDSAMYRCASSLGGGPDTQYFGPGTRLTVL.

On this clonotype: A read error may account for a junction end that differs from germline. The chain recombines TRBV18 with TRBJ2-3; D might be TRBD1 (5 bases). The CDR3 runs 15 residues. Germline CDR1 is KGHSH and CDR2 is LQKENI. DNA of the CDR3: TGTGCCAGATCACCATCGGACACTACCACAGATACGCAGTATTTT. Its protein product is CARSPSDTTTDTQYF.

This chain joins TRBV6-5 and TRBJ2-2; TRBD2 might be the D (6 bases). The ends were cut back, 2 bases at V and 2 bases at J, with 9 bases in the middle. Germline V gives CDR1 MNHEY, CDR2 SVGAGI. This CDR3 contains 15 residues. In DNA, the CDR3 is TGTGCCAGCAGTTACGGGGGGACTAACACCGGGGAGCTGTTTTTT. Residues: CASSYGGTNTGELFF.

The table lists this clonotype with a few counts. The CDR3 nucleotides read TGCGCCAGCAGCCAACGGGACAGGGCCTACGAGCAGTACTTC. It codes for CASSQRDRAYEQYF. The chain couples TRBV4-3 to TRBJ2-7, with TRBD1 identical over 9 bases. The V gene's germline CDR1 is LGHNA and CDR2 YSLEER. After removal of 2 bases from V and 2 bases from J, the junction contained 1 base not matched to a gene. The CDR3 is 14 residues long.

The chain couples TRBV20-1 to TRBJ2-7, with 7 bases that match TRBD1. Germline assignment: CDR1 DFQATT and CDR2 SNEGSKA (reference sequence). The junction had 7 bases not matched to a gene; V was cut back by 0 bases and J by 2 bases. CDR3 length: 15 amino acids. DNA of the CDR3: TGCAGTGCTAGAGATCCCCAAGGACAGGCCTACGAGCAGTACTTC. The encoded protein is CSARDPQGQAYEQYF.

This clonotype occurred a few times. The chain links TRBV6-2 or TRBV6-3 to TRBJ2-2; 8 nucleotides line up with TRBD2. Germline assignment: CDR1 MNHEY and CDR2 SVGEGT. J gave up 2 bases and V 8 bases, and 7 bases lay outside the gene matches. The CDR3 is made up of 15 amino acids. CDR3 region: CASLGLAGNTGELFF. As DNA, the CDR3 is TGTGCCAGCCTAGGGCTAGCGGGTAACACCGGGGAGCTGTTTTTT.

The V call is TRBV7-9, the J call TRBJ2-1, with 11 bases matching TRBD2. CDR1 and CDR2 (germline): SEHNR, FQNEAQ (reference sequence). The trim removed 5 bases at V and 4 bases at J, leaving 7 bases unmatched. CDR3 size: 16 residues. The CDR3 loop is CASSPPTSGSYNEQFF. The CDR3 DNA follows: TGTGCCAGCAGCCCCCCCACTAGCGGGAGTTACAATGAGCAGTTCTTC.

This clonotype was counted between two and nine times. This chain connects TRBV5-1 to TRBJ2-7, with TRBD1 matching over 8 bases. J gave up 4 bases and V 7 bases, and 13 bases lay outside the gene matches. Germline V gene data show CDR1 as SGHRS and CDR2 as YFSETQ. The CDR3 spans 15 residues. CDR3 nucleotide sequence: TGCGCCAGCTCCCGTGGCGGGACAGGAGAATACGAGCAGTACTTC. Translation gives CASSRGGTGEYEQYF.

This clonotype turned up a few times. The V and J genes are TRBV6-2 or TRBV6-3 and TRBJ1-1; TRBD1 aligns across 7 bases. The germline CDR1 and CDR2 sequences are MNHEY and SVGEGT. V shed 6 bases and J 3 bases; nucleotides not matched to a gene: 7. The CDR3 has 14 residues. CDR3 sequence reads: CASRETGQDTEAFF. The CDR3, as DNA: TGTGCCAGCAGGGAGACAGGGCAGGACACTGAAGCTTTCTTT.

A few counts support this clonotype. The chain recombines TRBV6-5 with TRBJ1-2; perhaps TRBD1 as D (5 bases). Germline-derived CDR1 and CDR2 are MNHEY and SVGAGI. This CDR3 region has 13 residues. The ends were cut back, 3 bases at V and 2 bases at J, with 7 bases in the middle. The CDR3 protein is CASSYGGNYGYTF. CDR3 DNA: TGTGCCAGCAGTTATGGGGGGAACTATGGCTACACCTTC.

This clonotype came up a few times. The chain recombines TRBV7-9 with TRBJ2-7; 8 bases are a match to TRBD2. After removal of 2 bases from V and 4 bases from J, the junction contained 10 bases not matched to a gene. Germline CDR1 is SEHNR and CDR2 is FQNEAQ (reference sequence). The CDR3 length is 16 residues. This CDR3 is CASSLMKGLGDYEQYF. The CDR3 nucleotides are TGTGCCAGCAGCTTAATGAAGGGACTAGGGGATTACGAGCAGTACTTC. Full variable domain (missing parts from reference TRBV7-9 and TRBJ2-7): DTGVSQNPRHKITKRGQNVTFRCDPISEHNRLYWYRQTLGQGPEFLTYFQNEAQLEKSRLLSDRFSAERPKGSFSTLEIQRTEQGDSAMYLCASSLMKGLGDYEQYFGPGTRLTVT.

This chain uses TRBV12-3 or TRBV12-4 with TRBJ1-3, with D possibly being TRBD1 (5 bases). The V end was cut by 4 bases, the J end by 0 bases, with 13 bases between. The CDR3 runs 16 residues. The CDR3 sequence: CASSSPDSDSGNTIYF. In DNA form, the CDR3 reads TGTGCCAGCAGTTCGCCCGACAGCGACTCTGGAAACACCATATATTTT.

A few counts support this clonotype. At one end, the junction sequence differs from germline, possibly due to a read error. The V call is TRBV7-7, the J call TRBJ2-3, with D maybe TRBD2 (7 bases). Germline CDR1 and CDR2: SSHAT and FNYEAQ (reference sequence). The CDR3 sequence is 17 residues long. The CDR3 loop is CASRGKRDAVNTDTQYF. CDR3 coding DNA: TGTGCTAGCAGGGGAAAGCGGGACGCTGTAAACACAGATACGCAGTATTTT.

The CDR3 DNA is TGTGCCAGCAGCTTAAATACAGGGAGCTCCTACGAGCAGTACTTC. Its translation is CASSLNTGSSYEQYF. V gene TRBV7-6 combines with J gene TRBJ2-7, with TRBD1 as a possible D gene (6 bases). The CDR3 is made up of 15 amino acids. Germline V lookup: CDR1 SGHVS, CDR2 FNYEAQ. Trimming stripped 2 bases from V and 0 bases from J, with 11 bases between.

J is TRBJ2-7 and V is TRBV3-1; unclear D gene. There are 15 residues in the CDR3. Germline V gene data show CDR1 as LGHDT and CDR2 as YNNKEL (reference sequence). The V end was cut by 0 bases, the J end by 4 bases, with 13 bases between. The CDR3 is CASSQESGPLYEQYF. The CDR3 coding sequence is TGTGCCAGCAGCCAAGAATCCGGACCATTATACGAGCAGTACTTC.

This clonotype was seen a few times. The rearrangement links TRBV4-1 to TRBJ2-7; D unclear. CDR1 is MGHRA and CDR2 is YSYEKL in the germline V gene. Trimming stripped 4 bases from V and 3 bases from J, with 22 bases between. The CDR3 contains 17 residues. Here the CDR3 DNA reads TGCGCCAGCAGCCTAAACCCTACACCCGACGTCGGCTACGAGCAGTACTTC. The encoded protein is CASSLNPTPDVGYEQYF.

The CDR3 DNA is TGTGCCAGCAGTCGAATCCCCTCTAGCGGGAGGACCGGGGAGCTGTTTTTT. As protein: CASSRIPSSGRTGELFF. This chain joins TRBV6-5 and TRBJ2-2; 11 bases align to TRBD2. With V trimmed by 5 bases and J by 5 bases, 10 bases remained unmatched. The CDR3 is made up of 17 amino acids. Germline V gene sequence: CDR1 MNHEY, CDR2 SVGAGI.

This clonotype was seen a few times. The chain couples TRBV12-3 or TRBV12-4 to TRBJ2-1, with 11 positions matching TRBD1. J gave up 9 bases and V 4 bases, and 2 bases lay outside the gene matches. The length of the CDR3 is 13 residues. CDR3 protein: CASSWTGGIEQFF. The DNA for the CDR3 is TGTGCCAGCAGTTGGACAGGGGGCATTGAGCAGTTCTTC.

This clonotype has a count of ten or more. This chain joins TRBV7-9 and TRBJ2-5; the match to TRBD2 covers 16 bases. The germline CDR1 and CDR2 sequences are SEHNR and FQNEAQ (reference sequence). The CDR3 totals 19 residues. Trimming at V came to 2 bases and at J to 4 bases, leaving 10 bases not matched to a gene. The CDR3, as DNA: TGTGCCAGCAGCTTAAAACCGGGACTAGCGGGAGGGCCACGAGAGACCCAGTACTTC. The encoded protein is CASSLKPGLAGGPRETQYF.